The sequence of this T cell receptor beta chain was determined in a study of blood T cells in healthy people across ages. A second about 7 to 11 cycle PCR used barcoded and J-beta primers. Each CDR3 protein is one row after TCRdb ran MiXCR on the 5' RACE reads. Here the sample spans 1.5 million or so distinct CDR3 sequences, less than 45% being singletons. Of note for this clonotype: Its antigen is as yet unknown.

Study-wide findings and caveats: Shifts in expanded clonotypes may have been confounded by donor CMV status, which was unknown. Both higher diversity and more naive CD4+ cells marked long-lived donors when set against aged donors.

The donors, aged 6 to 90, were healthy Caucasians from Russia. Roughly 10 milliliters of peripheral blood were drawn from each donor. The CDR3 has 13 amino acids. Germline V gene data show CDR1 as SQVTM and CDR2 as ANQGSEA. The J gene is TRBJ2-1, the V gene TRBV29-1; TRBD1 might be the D (6 bases). The source is a woman aged 18-35 years in good health. Source material: blood. The CDR3 is CGGAGATYNEQFF. The CDR3, as DNA: TGCGGTGGAGCAGGGGCTACCTACAATGAGCAGTTCTTC.